A selection of T cell receptor beta chains follows, all from one sample in a study of early T cells in non-severe SARS-CoV-2 infection. TCRdb re-derived calls from the 5' RACE reads in MiXCR, one entry per CDR3 protein. The data contain around 60,000 distinct CDR3 sequences, over 7.5% of them seen just once; the ten biggest clones take up approximately 9%. Specimen: whole blood. Receptor source: an adult who was a healthcare worker with PCR-confirmed SARS-CoV-2 infection or an uninfected control (not recorded which). The CDR3 runs from the conserved cysteine through the conserved F or W. A D gene is named only where the DNA matches it firmly. Not every row has a clone size; where given, it reads once, few, many or a size class.

j_call d_call clone_size v_call cdr3_length cdr3_nt cdr3_aa
TRBJ2-5 . many TRBV6-5 16 TGTGCCAGCAGTAGCGGACAGAGCGTGTACCAAGAGACCCAGTACTTC CASSSGQSVYQETQYF
TRBJ1-1 TRBD1 many TRBV5-4 15 TGTGCCAGCAGCTTGGGCTCAGGGGGCGGGACTGAAGCTTTCTTT CASSLGSGGGTEAFF
TRBJ2-2 TRBD1 many TRBV5-1 15 TGCGCCAGCAGCTTAATGACAGGGACCACCGGGGAGCTGTTTTTT CASSLMTGTTGELFF
TRBJ2-1 . few TRBV9 13 TGTGCCAGCAGCGTAGAGGCTAGCACTAAGCAGTTCTTC CASSVEASTKQFF
TRBJ1-6 . . TRBV3-1 15 TGTGCCAGCAGCCTCTGGACAGTCCTTAATTCACCCCTCCACTTT CASSLWTVLNSPLHF
TRBJ1-6 . many TRBV12-3/TRBV12-4 15 TGTGCCAGCAGTCCCCGGACAGAAGCTAATTCACCCCTCCACTTT CASSPRTEANSPLHF
TRBJ2-2 TRBD2 medium-sized TRBV11-2 18 TGTGCCAGCAGCTTAGACCTTCGCCTAGCGGAGAACACCGGGGAGCTGTTTTTT CASSLDLRLAENTGELFF
TRBJ2-1 TRBD1 many TRBV29-1 13 TGCAGCACGGGGACAGCCACCTACAATGAGCAGTTCTTC CSTGTATYNEQFF
TRBJ2-7 . many TRBV25-1 15 TGTGCCAGCAGTCAATCCCGGACTATAACCTACGAGCAGTACTTC CASSQSRTITYEQYF
TRBJ2-5 TRBD2 many TRBV19 16 TGTGCCAGTAGTATCCGGACTAGCGGTACCCAAGAGACCCAGTACTTC CASSIRTSGTQETQYF
TRBJ1-3 . many TRBV9 20 TGTGCCAGCAGCCCCCGGGCAGTATCATTAAATACGAACTCTGGAAACACCATATATTTT CASSPRAVSLNTNSGNTIYF
TRBJ1-5 . many TRBV20-1 14 TGCAGTGCTAGAGATAGGCTAGGGGTTCAGCCCCAGCATTTT CSARDRLGVQPQHF
TRBJ1-1 . few TRBV25-1 12 TGTGCCAGCAGTGCGACCGTGGGGAGGGCTTTCTTT CASSATVGRAFF
TRBJ2-7 . . TRBV29-1 13 TGCAGCGTTGCCGGCGTGAGGGGATACGAGCAGTACTTC CSVAGVRGYEQYF
TRBJ2-1 TRBD2 few TRBV4-1 15 TGCGCCAGCAGCCCCCAGGGACTAGCTTACAATGAGCAGTTCTTC CASSPQGLAYNEQFF
TRBJ2-5 TRBD2 many TRBV20-1 15 TGCAGTGCTAGTCCGACTAGCGCTAAGAGGGAGACCCAGTACTTC CSASPTSAKRETQYF
TRBJ1-3 TRBD1 many TRBV11-2 17 TGTGCCAGCAGCTTAGTCGGGACAGACATCGCTGGAAACACCATATATTTT CASSLVGTDIAGNTIYF
TRBJ2-3 . few TRBV5-6 17 TGTGCCAGCAGCTTGCGCCGGACAGATATCAGGACAGATACGCAGTATTTT CASSLRRTDIRTDTQYF
TRBJ2-4 . . TRBV20-1 11 TGCAGTGCCGGGGTGGGAGAGGGTTGGTACTTC CSAGVGEGWYF
TRBJ2-3 . many TRBV7-2 14 TGTGCCAGCAGCAGCCGGGACAGCACAGATACGCAGTATTTT CASSSRDSTDTQYF
TRBJ1-1 TRBD1 . TRBV11-2 15 TGTGCCAGCAGCTTAGCAGGGACAGGGGGCACTGAAGCTTTCTTT CASSLAGTGGTEAFF
TRBJ1-4 . . TRBV2 14 TGTGCCAGCATTTCGGACACGTCTAATGAAAAACTGTTTTTT CASISDTSNEKLFF
TRBJ1-5 . many TRBV12-3/TRBV12-4 15 TGTGCCAGCAGTTTAGCGCTTGGGGGGAATCAGCCCCAGCATTTT CASSLALGGNQPQHF
TRBJ2-2 . many TRBV7-8 13 TGTGCCAGCAGCCGAGATTATCGCGGGGAGCTGTTTTTT CASSRDYRGELFF
TRBJ2-5 . few TRBV11-2 11 TGTGCCAGCAGCGCAAACGAGGCCCAGTACTTC CASSANEAQYF
TRBJ1-1 . . TRBV4-3 18 TGCGCCAGCAGCCGCACCGGGGCTCGAAATATTTCCTTCCCTGAAGCTTTCTTT CASSRTGARNISFPEAFF
TRBJ2-5 . few TRBV9 14 TGTGCCAGCAGCGTAGGACGGGGAATGGAGACCCAGTACTTC CASSVGRGMETQYF
TRBJ2-7 TRBD2 . TRBV7-2 15 TGTGCCAGCAGCTGGGGAGGAGCGGGAGTCGGAGAGCAGTACTTC CASSWGGAGVGEQYF
TRBJ2-1 TRBD2 . TRBV5-1 15 TGCGCCAGCAGCTTTACTAGCGGGACCTACAATGAGCAGTTCTTC CASSFTSGTYNEQFF
TRBJ2-1 . . TRBV14 15 TGTGCCAGCAGCCACCTAGGGGGCTCCTACAATGAGCAGTTCTTC CASSHLGGSYNEQFF
TRBJ1-1 TRBD1 few TRBV24-1 16 TGTGCCACTTTAGGACAGGGAGGAGGCCTGAACACTGAAGCTTTCTTT CATLGQGGGLNTEAFF
TRBJ2-2 TRBD1 many TRBV7-9 15 TGTGCCAACGGACCGACAGGGGGCAACACCGGGGAGCTGTTTTTT CANGPTGGNTGELFF
TRBJ2-7 . many TRBV4-3 19 TGCGCCAGCAGCCAAGAAACGATTAGGACAGCCCCCTCAGTCTACGAGCAGTACTTC CASSQETIRTAPSVYEQYF
TRBJ2-2 . many TRBV3-1 16 TGTGCCAGCAGCCAAGCCCCGGCTGAACTCACCGGGGAGCTGTTTTTT CASSQAPAELTGELFF
TRBJ2-5 TRBD1 many TRBV5-1 16 TGCGCCAGCAGCTTGGTTCTAGCGACAGGGGAAGAGACCCAGTACTTC CASSLVLATGEETQYF
TRBJ1-6 . many TRBV20-1 14 TGCAGTGCTAGAGTGGTCAGGGGTAATTCACCCCTCCACTTT CSARVVRGNSPLHF